This T cell receptor (beta chain) emerged from a study of blood T cell repertoires in COVID-19. Study details: The cDNA or gDNA used as material had been derived from T cells, B-cell-depleted T cells, or PBMCs.

Original processing methods: Quantification of nucleated cells was approximated via reference gene primer amplification. Clones were sequenced by immunoSEQ multiplex PCR, and TCRdb holds only the in-frame ones, with some missing. Clonal size and the V and J genes are those of that table, whereas D and trimming came from the DNA. The data contain roughly 200,000 clones, more than 65% of them seen just once; the ten biggest clones take up roughly an eighth. V lost 0 bases, J lost 5 bases, and 10 bases stayed unmatched. The CDR3 spans 16 residues. Looked up from germline, CDR1 is SGHRS and CDR2 is YFSETQ.

This sequence originates from a human donor in a cohort sampled during active COVID-19. The sequenced material came from peripheral blood. The chain recombines TRBV5-1 with TRBJ2-7; 8 bases line up with TRBD1. For the CDR3, the DNA is TGCGCCAGCAGCTTGGCCCAGGGGGCAGGGTTTAACGAGCAGTACTTC. Translation: CASSLAQGAGFNEQYF.